This T cell receptor beta chain was recorded in a study of T cell responses to AZD1222 COVID-19 vaccine. Findings and caveats of the study: Unmutated regions of variants are reportedly targeted by nearly half of spike-specific TCRs. Clonal diversity was possibly underestimated; the donors were predominantly white British and more often female. Repertoire sampling happened only post peak T cell response.

As concerns this clone: Antigen: not known.

Second doses at about 4 or about 12 weeks were pooled. Repertoires were generated with immunoSEQ multiplex PCR, while TCRdb's copy carries only in-frame clones and drops some. The repertoire holds around 150,000 clones, 85% to 95% seen once, with 4.5% to 5.5% in the top ten. This CDR3 has 14 amino acids. Germline V gene lookup returns CDR1 LNHDA and CDR2 SQIVND (reference sequence). V lost 5 bases and J lost 1, with 11 bases in between. The rearrangement uses TRBV19 and TRBJ1-2, with D hard to call. The sequenced sample was peripheral blood, obtained 28 days after the second AZD1222 dose. The clonotype originates from an adult who received the AZD1222 COVID-19 vaccine. The CDR3 reads CASSARGLNYGYTF. As DNA, the CDR3 is TGTGCCAGTAGTGCCCGCGGACTTAACTATGGCTACACCTTC.